Sequencing of this T cell receptor beta chain was carried out in a study of regulatory T cells in long-lasting Graves disease. The time point is: newly diagnosed GD, antithyroid drugs for less than 3 months. With RNA extracted from PBMCs as input, the TCR library was made. Researchers made TCR beta libraries by using iRepertoire HTBI primers and running Arm-PCR on CDR3 regions. Using its own MiXCR run on the multiplex PCR reads, TCRdb lists one record per CDR3 protein. The data hold about 430,000 distinct CDR3 sequences, with approximately 16% observed a single time. This clonotype was recorded a few times. This sequence may be a read error, since a much larger clone differs from it by one base. Per the germline V gene, CDR1 is SNHLY and CDR2 is FYNNEI. V was trimmed by 4 bases and J by 7 bases, leaving 17 bases between them. This CDR3 contains 15 residues. A further study also used this sample, focusing on T cells in Graves' hyperthyroidism and ophthalmopathy. According to that study: Not enrolled were patients with uncontrolled infection, other autoimmune disease, pregnancy or lactation. Diagnostic decisions used clinical symptoms, serum thyroxine and TRAb, thyroid ultrasound and orbital computed tomography. An initial round of RT-PCR targeting the TCR CDR3 relied on the HTBI primer set.

This chain joins TRBV2 and TRBJ1-5; D gene ambiguous. The TCR was taken from a woman in her thirties or forties with Graves disease. Sequences were derived from peripheral blood mononuclear cells (PBMCs), sampled at new diagnosis, from a patient treated with antithyroid drugs. The CDR3 region has the DNA TGTGCCAGCAGTGTTGGGGATCTCGGCGGGCAGCCCCAGCATTTT. The encoded protein is CASSVGDLGGQPQHF.